This T cell receptor (beta chain) was profiled in a study of T cell repertoires in cytomegalovirus infection. TCRdb re-called the reads with MiXCR, one entry per CDR3 protein. The data show about 310,000 distinct CDR3 sequences, just under 25% seen once. CDR3 size: 17 residues. Trimming cost V 2 bases and J 3 bases, with 20 bases left between them. Germline V gene data show CDR1 as LGHNA and CDR2 as YNFKEQ. In this sample, this clonotype turned up a few times. The antigen remains undetermined. This TCR was sampled from a human donor in good health (CMV status not recorded). Some clones in this sample may be carry-over from other donors' samples. The V call is TRBV4-2, the J call TRBJ2-7; TRBD1 might be the D (6 bases). The specimen comprised cultured PBMCs, sampled from culture after CMV antigen stimulation. CDR3 bases: TGTGCCAGCAGCCAACAAACCGGGACAATCTCCCTCTACGAGCAGTACTTC. It encodes CASSQQTGTISLYEQYF.